The 19 T cell receptor beta chains below all came from one sample that was sequenced in a study of T-cell memory formation after mild COVID-19. TCRdb ran MiXCR on the 5' RACE reads and lists one entry per CDR3 protein. The data hold about 90,000 distinct CDR3 sequences, with about 13% observed a single time. Material: PBMCs or a T cell subset sorted from them (not recorded which). The source is an adult woman who had mild COVID-19 (a few samples of this study predate the infection). Cell type and time point are not known.

This rearrangement joins TRBV4-1 to TRBJ2-3; TRBD2 agrees at 8 bases. J lost 6 bases, V lost 6 bases, and 5 bases had no gene match. This CDR3 has 13 residues. Germline CDR1 and CDR2: MGHRA and YSYEKL. The DNA of the CDR3 is TGCGCCAGCAGAACCGGGACTAGGGATACGCAGTATTTT. Protein: CASRTGTRDTQYF.

This chain links TRBV7-9 with TRBJ1-2; 9 positions agree with TRBD1. With V trimmed by 4 bases and J by 8 bases, 5 bases remained unmatched. The CDR3 extends over 13 amino acids. CDR1 is SEHNR and CDR2 is FQNEAQ in the germline V gene (reference sequence). The CDR3 protein is CASSSGQGEGYTF. In DNA form, the CDR3 reads TGTGCCAGCAGCTCGGGACAGGGCGAAGGCTACACCTTC.

Note on this clonotype: A read error may produce the germline difference seen at one junction end. The chain joins TRBV3-1 to TRBJ2-1, with 12 bases lining up with TRBD2. The CDR3 contains 16 residues. The V gene's germline CDR1 is LGHDT and CDR2 YNNKEL (reference sequence). The CDR3 protein is CASSQVRLAGGDEQLF. The CDR3 coding sequence is TGTGCCAGCAGCCAAGTCCGCCTAGCGGGAGGGGATGAGCAGTTATTC.

The chain is built from TRBV27 and TRBJ2-3, with a tentative D call TRBD2 (6 bases). CDR1 MNHEY and CDR2 SMNVEV come from the germline V gene (reference sequence). Trimming stripped 5 bases from V and 1 base from J, with 19 bases between. The CDR3 has 17 residues. The CDR3 protein is CASSPLRGSGRTDTQYF. In DNA form, the CDR3 reads TGTGCCAGCAGTCCCCTACGGGGTAGCGGACGCACAGATACGCAGTATTTT.

The sample holds a few counts of this clonotype. The chain couples TRBV30 to TRBJ2-7; 11 bases align to TRBD1. The ends lost 3 bases at V and 4 bases at J; junction bases unmatched: 8. The CDR3 runs 15 residues. Germline assignment: CDR1 GTSNPN and CDR2 SVGIG (reference sequence). As DNA, the CDR3 is TGTGCCTGGAGAGAAGGACAGGGGGCAAGTTACGAGCAGTACTTC. It codes for CAWREGQGASYEQYF.

The chain combines TRBV6-5 with TRBJ2-5; 10 bases agree with TRBD2. With V trimmed by 5 bases and J by 2 bases, 5 bases remained unmatched. The CDR3 sequence is 15 residues long. The germline V gene has CDR1 MNHEY and CDR2 SVGAGI. CDR3 residues: CASSTTSGPQETQYF. The CDR3 coding sequence is TGTGCCAGCAGTACGACTAGCGGGCCTCAAGAGACCCAGTACTTC.

This clonotype was found many times. J is TRBJ2-5 and V is TRBV5-6, with unresolved D. V was cut by 4 bases and J by 8 bases, with 15 bases left in between. This CDR3 is 13 amino acids long. Germline lookup yields CDR1 SGHDT and CDR2 YYEEEE. CDR3 coding DNA: TGTGCCAGCAGCCAAGGTGGCCGTGTCACCCAGTACTTC. Translation: CASSQGGRVTQYF.

The J gene is TRBJ1-4, the V gene TRBV29-1, with D tentatively TRBD1 (6 bases). The CDR3 extends over 14 amino acids. V gave up 3 bases and J gave up 5 bases, with 13 bases separating them. The germline CDR1 and CDR2 sequences are SQVTM and ANQGSEA. CDR3 protein: CSVDSGGKNEKLFF. The CDR3 DNA is TGCAGCGTTGATTCTGGGGGCAAGAATGAAAAACTGTTTTTT.

This clonotype appeared a few times. The chain joins TRBV12-3 or TRBV12-4 to TRBJ1-5, with 10 nucleotides matching TRBD1. The junction had 18 bases not matched to a gene; V was cut back by 7 bases and J by 3 bases. The CDR3 runs to 19 residues. In DNA form, the CDR3 reads TGTGCCAGCACCACCAGACAGGGGGCCGATTGGGACCCCAATCAGCCCCAGCATTTT. Residues: CASTTRQGADWDPNQPQHF.

This clonotype was counted between two and nine times. V is TRBV5-1 and J is TRBJ2-1, with 8 bases aligning to TRBD2. The V gene's germline CDR1 is SGHRS and CDR2 YFSETQ. The CDR3 extends over 17 amino acids. J gave up 6 bases and V 0 bases, and 11 bases lay outside the gene matches. The DNA of the CDR3 is TGCGCCAGCAGCTTGGAATCCCGGGAGGGCCCAAGCAATGAGCAGTTCTTC. Encoded protein: CASSLESREGPSNEQFF. The whole variable domain, filled in from reference TRBV5-1 and TRBJ2-1, reads KAGVTQTPRYLIKTRGQQVTLSCSPISGHRSVSWYQQTPGQGLQFLFEYFSETQRNKGNFPGRFSGRQFSNSRSEMNVSTLELGDSALYLCASSLESREGPSNEQFFGPGTRLTVL.

With respect to this clonotype: Germline is not matched at one junction end, which may reflect a read error. This chain connects TRBV12-3 or TRBV12-4 to TRBJ2-7, with D maybe TRBD1 (5 bases). This CDR3 is built from 15 residues. The CDR3 is CASRLGAISTYEQYF. The CDR3 region has the DNA TGTGCCAGCAGATTAGGGGCTATCAGCACCTACGAGCAGTACTTC.

This clonotype was picked up a small number of times. The chain employs TRBV27 and TRBJ2-1; the D gene could be TRBD1 or TRBD2 (5 bases each). Looked up from germline, CDR1 is MNHEY and CDR2 is SMNVEV (reference sequence). This CDR3 has 14 residues. V was trimmed by 0 bases and J by 5 bases, leaving 8 bases between them. CDR3 nucleotides: TGTGCCAGCAGTTTATCTGGGACGAACAATGAGCAGTTCTTC. Its protein product is CASSLSGTNNEQFF.

In its sample, this clonotype was seen a few times. The chain carries TRBV20-1 and TRBJ2-3; D not resolved. The germline V and J ends were trimmed by 5 bases and 0 bases, with 21 bases remaining between them. The V gene's germline CDR1 is DFQATT and CDR2 SNEGSKA (reference sequence). The CDR3 has 17 amino acids. The CDR3 DNA reads TGCAGTGCTTCCCCTAGTCTGACGGTGACTAGCACAGATACGCAGTATTTT. It is translated as CSASPSLTVTSTDTQYF.

The chain links TRBV12-3 or TRBV12-4 to TRBJ2-1; 7 bases map to TRBD2. This CDR3 region has 12 residues. Trimming took 5 bases from V and 9 from J; bases not matched to a gene: 4. The chain's CDR3 is CASSVTSREQFF. The CDR3 nucleotides read TGTGCCAGCAGTGTGACTAGCCGTGAGCAGTTCTTC.

The chain recombines TRBV4-1 with TRBJ1-1, with 7 bases identical to TRBD1. Trimming removed 4 bases from V and 1 base from J; junction bases left unmatched: 6. This CDR3 comprises 15 residues. Germline V gene data show CDR1 as MGHRA and CDR2 as YSYEKL. CDR3 residues: CASSPAGTENTEAFF. Here the CDR3 DNA reads TGCGCCAGCAGCCCAGCCGGGACAGAGAACACTGAAGCTTTCTTT.

V and J are TRBV7-9 and TRBJ2-1; 12 nucleotides line up with TRBD2. Germline V gene sequence: CDR1 SEHNR, CDR2 FQNEAQ (reference sequence). The V gene end was trimmed by 1 base and the J gene end by 8 bases; junction bases not matched to a gene: 6. The CDR3 covers 16 residues. This CDR3 is CASSLGSSGRVHEQFF. The CDR3 region has the DNA TGTGCCAGCAGCTTAGGATCTAGCGGGAGGGTCCATGAGCAGTTCTTC.

The chain couples TRBV5-1 to TRBJ1-2, with D perhaps matching TRBD1 (6 bases). This CDR3 is 16 amino acids long. V shed 0 bases and J shed 7 bases, with 19 bases lying between them. Germline lookup yields CDR1 SGHRS and CDR2 YFSETQ. CDR3 region: CASSLAYRDVGLGYTF. Here the CDR3 DNA reads TGCGCCAGCAGCTTGGCCTACAGGGATGTAGGTCTTGGCTACACCTTC.

The chain is built from TRBV29-1 and TRBJ1-1, with D possibly matching TRBD1 (5 bases). Germline V gene lookup returns CDR1 SQVTM and CDR2 ANQGSEA. The CDR3 runs 13 residues. V lost 3 bases and J lost 0, with 8 bases in between. CDR3 nucleotide sequence: TGCAGCGTTGATAGGGGTATGAACACTGAAGCTTTCTTT. Translated: CSVDRGMNTEAFF.

This clonotype was counted many times. The chain recombines TRBV7-9 with TRBJ2-5, with a weak D call TRBD1 (6 bases). There are 11 residues in the CDR3. The V gene lost 5 bases and the J gene lost 12 bases, with 13 bases spanning the gap. CDR1 is SEHNR and CDR2 is FQNEAQ in the germline V gene (reference sequence). CDR3 sequence reads: CASSIGDMKYF. DNA of the CDR3: TGTGCCAGCAGCATCGGGGACATGAAGTACTTC.